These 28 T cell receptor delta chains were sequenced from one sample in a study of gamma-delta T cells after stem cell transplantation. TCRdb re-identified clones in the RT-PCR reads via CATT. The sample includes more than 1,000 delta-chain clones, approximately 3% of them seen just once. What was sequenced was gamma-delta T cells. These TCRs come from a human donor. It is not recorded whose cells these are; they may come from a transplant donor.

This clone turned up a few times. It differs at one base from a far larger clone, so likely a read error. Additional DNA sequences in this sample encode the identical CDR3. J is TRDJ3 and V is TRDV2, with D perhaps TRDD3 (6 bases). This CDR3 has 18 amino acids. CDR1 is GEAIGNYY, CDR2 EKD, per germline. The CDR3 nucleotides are TGTGCCTGCGACACCGCTGGGGCAAGCTCCTGGGACACCCGACAGATGTTTTTC. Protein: CACDTAGASSWDTRQMFF.

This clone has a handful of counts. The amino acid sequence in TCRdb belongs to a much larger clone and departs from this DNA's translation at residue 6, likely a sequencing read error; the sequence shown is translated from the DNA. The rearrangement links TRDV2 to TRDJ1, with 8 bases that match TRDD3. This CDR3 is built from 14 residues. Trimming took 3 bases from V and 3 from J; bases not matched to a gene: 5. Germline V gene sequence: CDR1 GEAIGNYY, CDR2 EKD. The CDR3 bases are TGTGCCTGTGACGACGCACTGGGGGCCGATAAACTCATCTTT. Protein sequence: CACDDALGADKLIF.

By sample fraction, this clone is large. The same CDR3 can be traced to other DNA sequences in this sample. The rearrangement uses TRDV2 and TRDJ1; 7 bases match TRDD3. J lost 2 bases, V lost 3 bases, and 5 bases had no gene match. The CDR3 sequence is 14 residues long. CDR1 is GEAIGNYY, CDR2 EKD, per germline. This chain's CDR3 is CACDYTGVTDKLIF. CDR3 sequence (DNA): TGTGCCTGTGACTACACTGGGGTTACCGATAAACTCATCTTT.

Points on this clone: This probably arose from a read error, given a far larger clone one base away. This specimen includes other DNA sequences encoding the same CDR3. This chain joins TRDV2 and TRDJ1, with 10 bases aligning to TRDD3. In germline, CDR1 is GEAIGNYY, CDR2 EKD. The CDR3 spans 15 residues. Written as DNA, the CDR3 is TGCGCCTGCTCCGTACTGGGGGATTCCGAGGATAAACTCATCTTT. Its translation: CACSVLGDSEDKLIF.

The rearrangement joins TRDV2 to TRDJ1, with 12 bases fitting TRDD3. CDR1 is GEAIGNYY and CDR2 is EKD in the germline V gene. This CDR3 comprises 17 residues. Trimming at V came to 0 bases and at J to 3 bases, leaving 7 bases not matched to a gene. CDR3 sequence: CACDTVRLGDTADKLIF. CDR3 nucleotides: TGTGCCTGTGACACCGTGAGACTGGGGGATACAGCCGATAAACTCATCTTT.

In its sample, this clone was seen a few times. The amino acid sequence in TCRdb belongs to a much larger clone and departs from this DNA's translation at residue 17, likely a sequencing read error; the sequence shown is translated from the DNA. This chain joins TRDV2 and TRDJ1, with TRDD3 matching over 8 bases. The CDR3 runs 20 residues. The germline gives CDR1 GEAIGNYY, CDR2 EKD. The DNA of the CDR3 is TGTGCCTGTGACATATTGGGGGATTTTATCACGGGGGGGTACACCGATGAACTCATCTTT. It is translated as CACDILGDFITGGYTDELIF.

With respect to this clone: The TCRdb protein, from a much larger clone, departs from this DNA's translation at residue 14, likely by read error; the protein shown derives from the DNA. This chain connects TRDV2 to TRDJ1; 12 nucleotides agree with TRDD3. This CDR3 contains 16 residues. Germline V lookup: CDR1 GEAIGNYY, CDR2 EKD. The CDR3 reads CACEALGDTGTDKPIF. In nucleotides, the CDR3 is TGTGCCTGTGAGGCACTGGGGGATACTGGCACCGATAAACCCATCTTT.

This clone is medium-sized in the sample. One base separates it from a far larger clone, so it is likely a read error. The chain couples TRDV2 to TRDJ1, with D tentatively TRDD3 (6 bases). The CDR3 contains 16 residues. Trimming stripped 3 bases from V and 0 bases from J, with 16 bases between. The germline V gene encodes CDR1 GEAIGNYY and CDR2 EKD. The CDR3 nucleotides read TGTGCCTGTGACGCCCTGGGGCCCTCGGACACCGATAAACTCATCTTT. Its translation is CACDALGPSDTDKLIF.

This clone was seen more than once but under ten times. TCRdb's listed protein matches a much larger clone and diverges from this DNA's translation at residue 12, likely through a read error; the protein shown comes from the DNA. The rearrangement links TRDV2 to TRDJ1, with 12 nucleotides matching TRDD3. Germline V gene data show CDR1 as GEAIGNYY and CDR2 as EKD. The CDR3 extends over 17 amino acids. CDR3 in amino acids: CACDAVLGDTNADKLIF. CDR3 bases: TGTGCCTGTGACGCCGTACTGGGGGATACAAACGCCGATAAACTCATCTTC.

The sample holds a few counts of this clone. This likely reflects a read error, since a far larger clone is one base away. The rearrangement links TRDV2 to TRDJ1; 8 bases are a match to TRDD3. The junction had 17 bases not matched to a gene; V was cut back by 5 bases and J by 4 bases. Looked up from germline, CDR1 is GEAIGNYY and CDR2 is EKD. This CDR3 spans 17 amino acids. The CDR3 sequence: CACGLVGDPGGIDKLIF. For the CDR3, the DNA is TGTGCCTGTGGCTTAGTGGGGGATCCTGGGGGTATCGATAAACTCATCTTT.

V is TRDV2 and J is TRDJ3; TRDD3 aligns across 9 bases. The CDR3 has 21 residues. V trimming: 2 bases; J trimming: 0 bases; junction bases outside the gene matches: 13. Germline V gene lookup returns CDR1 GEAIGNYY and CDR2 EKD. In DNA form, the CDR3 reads TGTGCCTGTGACAGGCTGGGGGATCCGACCCACAGCTCCTGGGACACCCGACAGATGTTTTTC. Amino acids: CACDRLGDPTHSSWDTRQMFF.

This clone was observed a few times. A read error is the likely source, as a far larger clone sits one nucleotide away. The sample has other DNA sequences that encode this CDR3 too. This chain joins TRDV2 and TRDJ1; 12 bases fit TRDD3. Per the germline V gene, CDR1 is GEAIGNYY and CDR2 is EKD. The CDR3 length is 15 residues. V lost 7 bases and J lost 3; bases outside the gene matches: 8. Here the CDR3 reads CACEGLGDTSDKLIF. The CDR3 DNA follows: TGTGCCTGCGAAGGACTGGGGGATACTTCCGATAAACTCATCTTT.

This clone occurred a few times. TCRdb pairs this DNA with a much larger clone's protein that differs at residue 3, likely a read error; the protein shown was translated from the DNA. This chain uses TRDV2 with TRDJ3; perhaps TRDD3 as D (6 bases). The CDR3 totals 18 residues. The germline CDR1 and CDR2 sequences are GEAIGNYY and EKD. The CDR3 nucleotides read TGTGCCTTTGACACCGCTGGGGCAAGCTCCTGGGACACCCGACAGATGTTTTTC. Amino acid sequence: CAFDTAGASSWDTRQMFF.

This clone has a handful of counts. CDR3 in amino acids: CACDTVPLGDTDTDKLIF. As DNA, the CDR3 is TGTGCCTGTGACACCGTGCCTCTGGGGGATACGGACACCGATAAACTCATCTTT. The gene calls are TRDV2 and TRDJ1; 12 bases are a match to TRDD3. The V gene end was trimmed by 0 bases and the J gene end by 0 bases; junction bases not matched to a gene: 7. The CDR3 extends over 18 amino acids. Germline CDR1 GEAIGNYY, CDR2 EKD.

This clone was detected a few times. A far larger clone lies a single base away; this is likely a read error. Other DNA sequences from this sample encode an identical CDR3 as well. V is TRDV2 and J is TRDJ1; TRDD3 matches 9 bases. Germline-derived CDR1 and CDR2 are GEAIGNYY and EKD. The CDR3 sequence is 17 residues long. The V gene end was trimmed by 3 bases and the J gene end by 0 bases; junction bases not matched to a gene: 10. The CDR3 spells CACDALLGDPYTDKLIF. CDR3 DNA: TGTGCCTGTGACGCGCTACTGGGGGACCCGTACACCGATAAACTCATCTTT.

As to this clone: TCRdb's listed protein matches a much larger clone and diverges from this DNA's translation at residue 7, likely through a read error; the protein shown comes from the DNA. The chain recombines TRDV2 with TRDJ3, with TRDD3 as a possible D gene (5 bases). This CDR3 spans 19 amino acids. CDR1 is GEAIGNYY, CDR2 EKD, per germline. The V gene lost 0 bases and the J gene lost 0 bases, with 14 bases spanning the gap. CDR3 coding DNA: TGTGCCTGTGACACCGGCCGGGGAGGAAGCTCCTGGGACACCCGACAGATGTTTTTC. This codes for CACDTGRGGSSWDTRQMFF.

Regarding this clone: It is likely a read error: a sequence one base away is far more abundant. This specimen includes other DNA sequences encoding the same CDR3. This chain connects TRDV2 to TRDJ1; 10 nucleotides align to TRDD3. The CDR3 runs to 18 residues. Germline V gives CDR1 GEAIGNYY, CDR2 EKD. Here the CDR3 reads CACDTVGGGYPNTDKLIF. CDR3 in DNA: TGTGCCTGTGACACCGTTGGTGGGGGATACCCTAACACCGATAAGCTCATCTTT.

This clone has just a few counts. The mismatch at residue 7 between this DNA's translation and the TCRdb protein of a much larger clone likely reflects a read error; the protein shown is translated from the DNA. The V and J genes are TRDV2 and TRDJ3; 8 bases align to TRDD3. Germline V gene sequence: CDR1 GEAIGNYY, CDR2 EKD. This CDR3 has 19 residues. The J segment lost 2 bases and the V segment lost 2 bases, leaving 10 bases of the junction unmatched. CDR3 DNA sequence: TGTGCCTGTGACAGCGCTGCCGACTGGGGGGCCTGGGACACCCGACAGATGTTTTTC. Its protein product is CACDSAADWGAWDTRQMFF.

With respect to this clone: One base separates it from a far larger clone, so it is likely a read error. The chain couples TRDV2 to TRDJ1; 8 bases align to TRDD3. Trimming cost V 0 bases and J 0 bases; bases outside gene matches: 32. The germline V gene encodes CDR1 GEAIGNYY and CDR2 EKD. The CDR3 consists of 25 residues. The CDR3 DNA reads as TGTGCCTGTGACACCGTAACCTCCCCCCCTAGTGCCGGGGATACAGGGAGCCGTTACACCGATAAACTCATCTTT. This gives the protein CACDTVTSPPSAGDTGSRYTDKLIF.

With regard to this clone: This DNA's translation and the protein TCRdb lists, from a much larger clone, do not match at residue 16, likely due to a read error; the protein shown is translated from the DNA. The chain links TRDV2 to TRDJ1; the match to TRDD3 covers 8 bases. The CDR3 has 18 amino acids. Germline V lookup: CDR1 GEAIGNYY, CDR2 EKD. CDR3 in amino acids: CACDTVGGSLSYTDKPIF. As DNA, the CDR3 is TGTGCCTGTGACACCGTTGGGGGATCTCTCTCGTACACCGATAAACCCATCTTT.

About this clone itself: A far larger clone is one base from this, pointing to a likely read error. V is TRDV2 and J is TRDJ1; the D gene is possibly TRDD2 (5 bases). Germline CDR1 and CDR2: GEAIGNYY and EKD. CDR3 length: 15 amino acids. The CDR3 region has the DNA TGTGCCTGTGGCACCGTCGACCTACGGGGCGATAAACTCATCTTT. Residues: CACGTVDLRGDKLIF.

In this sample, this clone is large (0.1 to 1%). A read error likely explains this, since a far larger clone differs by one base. In nucleotides, the CDR3 is TGTGCCTTTTTGGGCAAGTGGGCTCAGTACGCCGATAAACTCATCTTT. Protein product: CAFLGKWAQYADKLIF. The chain employs TRDV3 and TRDJ1; D unclear. From germline, CDR1 is TVYSNPD and CDR2 GDNSRS (reference sequence). CDR3 length: 16 residues. V shed 2 bases and J shed 3 bases, with 22 bases lying between them. Looking up the rest from reference TRDV3 and TRDJ1 gives the full variable domain: CDKVTQSSPDQTVASGSEVVLLCTYDTVYSNPDLFWYRIRPDYSFQFVFYGDNSRSEGADFTQGRFSVKHILTQKAFHLVISPVRTEDSATYYCAFLGKWAQYADKLIFGKGTRVTVEP.

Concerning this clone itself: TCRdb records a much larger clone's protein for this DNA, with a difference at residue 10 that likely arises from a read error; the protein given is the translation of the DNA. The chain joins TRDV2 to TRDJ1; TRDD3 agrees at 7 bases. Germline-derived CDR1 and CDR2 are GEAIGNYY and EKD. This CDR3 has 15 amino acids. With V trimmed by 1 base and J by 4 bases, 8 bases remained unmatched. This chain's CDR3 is CACDTIGDRSDKLIF. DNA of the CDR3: TGTGCCTGTGACACAATAGGGGATAGGAGCGATAAACTCATCTTT.

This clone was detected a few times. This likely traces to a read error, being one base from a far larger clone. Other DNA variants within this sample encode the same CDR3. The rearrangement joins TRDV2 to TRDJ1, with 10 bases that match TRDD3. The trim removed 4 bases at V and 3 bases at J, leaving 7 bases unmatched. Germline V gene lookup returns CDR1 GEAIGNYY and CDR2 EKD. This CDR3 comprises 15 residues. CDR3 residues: CACEGLGDTSDKLIF. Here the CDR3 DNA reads TGTGCCTGTGAAGGATTGGGGGATACTTCCGATAAACTCATCTTT.

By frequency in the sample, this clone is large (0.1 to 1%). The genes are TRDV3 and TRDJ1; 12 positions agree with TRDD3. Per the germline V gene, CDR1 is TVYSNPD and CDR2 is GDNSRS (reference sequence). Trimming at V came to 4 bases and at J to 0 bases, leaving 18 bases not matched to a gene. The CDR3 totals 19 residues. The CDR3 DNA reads TGTGCCTCTGAACCCTACCCTGGGGGATACGGCCCGTACACCGATAAACTCATCTTT. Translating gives CASEPYPGGYGPYTDKLIF.

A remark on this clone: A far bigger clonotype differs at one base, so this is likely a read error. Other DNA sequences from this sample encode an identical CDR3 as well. The CDR3 sequence is CACDKAFGPGLTGGYELIF. The CDR3 DNA reads as TGCGCCTGTGATAAGGCCTTCGGACCGGGGCTTACTGGGGGATACGAACTCATCTTT. The chain recombines TRDV2 with TRDJ1, with 13 nucleotides matching TRDD3. Germline CDR1 and CDR2: GEAIGNYY and EKD. The CDR3 has 19 amino acids.

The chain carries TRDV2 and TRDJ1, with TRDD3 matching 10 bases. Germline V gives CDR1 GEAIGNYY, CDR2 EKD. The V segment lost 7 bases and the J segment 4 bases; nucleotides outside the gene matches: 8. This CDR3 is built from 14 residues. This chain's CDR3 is CACQVLGDYDKLIF. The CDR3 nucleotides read TGTGCCTGCCAAGTACTGGGGGATTACGATAAACTCATCTTT.

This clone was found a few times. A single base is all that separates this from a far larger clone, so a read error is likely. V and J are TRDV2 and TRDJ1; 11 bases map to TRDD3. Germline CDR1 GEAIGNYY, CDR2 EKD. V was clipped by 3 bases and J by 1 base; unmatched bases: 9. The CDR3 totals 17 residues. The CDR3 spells CACDLLGDKESTDKLIF. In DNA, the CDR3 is TGTGCCTGTGACCTACTGGGGGATAAGGAGAGCACCGATAAACTCATCTTT.